Below are 17 T cell receptor beta chains sequenced from a single sample in a study of T cell repertoires and HLA-DP antigens. What these receptors recognize is not known. Repertoires were generated with immunoSEQ multiplex PCR, while TCRdb's copy carries only in-frame clones and drops some. Altogether 90,000 to 130,000 clones are present, 80% to 95% being singletons, with the ten largest covering about 0.27%. The specimen was CD4+ T cells from PBMCs. Receptors originate from a young woman in good health and CMV-seronegative.

J is TRBJ1-3 and V is TRBV6-1; TRBD1 aligns across 11 bases. Trimming at V came to 2 bases and at J to 2 bases, leaving 8 bases not matched to a gene. The V gene's germline CDR1 is MNHNS and CDR2 SASEGT. The CDR3 covers 18 residues. The CDR3 reads CASSELFGTGGPGNTIYF. The CDR3 DNA reads as TGTGCCAGCAGTGAATTATTCGGGACAGGGGGTCCTGGAAACACCATATATTTT.

This chain uses TRBV13 with TRBJ1-3, with D hard to call. The germline gives CDR1 PRHDT, CDR2 FYEKMQ (reference sequence). V dropped 3 bases and J dropped 0 bases, with 18 bases sitting between them. This CDR3 contains 18 residues. CDR3 DNA: TGTGCCAGCAGCTTCCCTCTATCTTCGGGCCGCTCTGGAAACACCATATATTTT. Its protein product is CASSFPLSSGRSGNTIYF.

This rearrangement joins TRBV6-5 to TRBJ2-1; D possibly matches TRBD1 or TRBD2 (5 bases each). Germline assignment: CDR1 MNHEY and CDR2 SVGAGI. CDR3 length equals 15 residues. With 7 bases removed from V and 2 bases from J, the gap between germline ends came to 15 bases. The CDR3 nucleotides are TGTGCCAGCATCTCACCCAGAGGGGCCTACAATGAGCAGTTCTTC. Protein product: CASISPRGAYNEQFF.

The chain couples TRBV6-5 to TRBJ2-2; 8 positions agree with TRBD1. Trimming took 6 bases from V and 4 from J; bases not matched to a gene: 4. Germline CDR1 reads MNHEY; CDR2 reads SVGAGI. This CDR3 spans 14 amino acids. The CDR3, as DNA: TGTGCCAGCAGGCGGACAGGGAGCACCGGGGAGCTGTTTTTT. The encoded protein is CASRRTGSTGELFF.

This chain connects TRBV7-3 to TRBJ2-3; the match to TRBD1 covers 9 bases. Germline V gives CDR1 SGHTA, CDR2 FQGTGA. V dropped 1 base and J dropped 2; count of bases not matched to a gene: 1. This CDR3 contains 15 residues. CDR3 bases: TGTGCCAGCAGCTTAAGGACAGGGGCCACAGATACGCAGTATTTT. This encodes CASSLRTGATDTQYF.

The chain links TRBV30 to TRBJ1-4, with a tentative D call TRBD1 (5 bases). Germline CDR1 reads GTSNPN; CDR2 reads SVGIG (reference sequence). The CDR3 contains 12 residues. With 0 bases removed from V and 8 bases from J, the gap between germline ends came to 7 bases. CDR3 in DNA: TGTGCCTGGAGTGTTGAGGGGGAAAAACTGTTTTTT. Encoded protein: CAWSVEGEKLFF.

V usage is TRBV9 and J usage is TRBJ1-1; 7 bases agree with TRBD1. The CDR3 consists of 17 residues. V lost 4 bases and J lost 2; bases outside the gene matches: 14. Germline lookup yields CDR1 SGDLS and CDR2 YYNGEE. CDR3 amino acids: CASSSTFRTGPNTEAFF. The CDR3 nucleotides read TGTGCCAGCAGCTCCACTTTTAGGACAGGACCCAACACTGAAGCTTTCTTT.

The chain joins TRBV19 to TRBJ1-4; TRBD1 matches at 8 bases. V was pared by 4 bases and J by 8 bases, with 9 bases of the junction left unmatched. From germline, CDR1 is LNHDA and CDR2 SQIVND (reference sequence). CDR3 length equals 15 residues. The CDR3 nucleotides are TGTGCCAGTAGTACCCTTACAGGGGGGAACGAAAAACTGTTTTTT. It codes for CASSTLTGGNEKLFF.

V and J are TRBV4-1 and TRBJ2-5; 8 bases match TRBD2. The J segment lost 5 bases and the V segment lost 0 bases, leaving 14 bases of the junction unmatched. The CDR3 runs to 18 residues. Germline CDR1 reads MGHRA; CDR2 reads YSYEKL. The CDR3 reads CASSQDPRGGAHSETQYF. CDR3 nucleotide sequence: TGCGCCAGCAGCCAAGACCCCCGGGGGGGGGCGCATTCTGAGACCCAGTACTTC.

There are a few counts of this clone. The chain couples TRBV28 to TRBJ1-2, with D maybe TRBD1 (5 bases). The CDR3 length is 14 residues. V was trimmed by 5 bases and J by 8 bases, leaving 18 bases between them. Germline assignment: CDR1 MDHEN and CDR2 SYDVKM. In nucleotides, the CDR3 is TGTGCCAGCAGTCCCTCCGGGGGAGTAGGGGGCTACACCTTC. Amino acid sequence: CASSPSGGVGGYTF.

This chain links TRBV11-3 with TRBJ2-1, with unresolved D. Between the trimmed V and J ends, which lost 5 bases and 0 bases, there was a span of 11 bases. The CDR3 is made up of 15 amino acids. Germline V gives CDR1 SGHNT, CDR2 YENEEA. The CDR3 is CASSKGPSSYNEQFF. In DNA, the CDR3 is TGTGCCAGCAGCAAAGGGCCTAGCTCCTACAATGAGCAGTTCTTC.

The V and J genes are TRBV7-2 and TRBJ1-5; D remains ambiguous. Germline V lookup: CDR1 SGHTA, CDR2 FQGNSA. This CDR3 comprises 12 residues. V lost 0 bases and J lost 11, with 8 bases in between. CDR3 coding DNA: TGTGCCAGCAGCTTAGCGGGTGGTTCCCAGCATTTT. Its translation: CASSLAGGSQHF.

V is TRBV6-6 and J is TRBJ1-2; D is undetermined. With 6 bases removed from V and 2 bases from J, the gap between germline ends came to 13 bases. Germline V gives CDR1 MNHNY, CDR2 SVGAGI (reference sequence). The CDR3 loop spans 14 amino acids. Here the CDR3 DNA reads TGTGCCAGCAGCCTGGACGGTGAAAACTATGGCTACACCTTC. Amino acid sequence: CASSLDGENYGYTF.

The CDR3 spells CASSVSASGPNTGELFF. The CDR3 region has the DNA TGTGCCAGCAGCGTATCGGCTAGCGGACCGAACACCGGGGAGCTGTTTTTT. The chain couples TRBV9 to TRBJ2-2; 7 bases are shared with TRBD2. The CDR3 spans 17 residues. J was trimmed by 0 bases and V by 1 base; bases with no gene match: 6. The germline V gene encodes CDR1 SGDLS and CDR2 YYNGEE.

This chain uses TRBV18 with TRBJ1-2, with TRBD1 matching over 10 bases. Germline V gene lookup returns CDR1 KGHSH and CDR2 LQKENI. Trimming took 3 bases from V and 7 from J; bases not matched to a gene: 11. The CDR3 length is 16 residues. CDR3 residues: CASSPGQGVILLGYTF. The DNA of the CDR3 is TGTGCCAGCTCACCCGGACAGGGGGTCATCTTACTTGGCTACACCTTC.

The V and J genes are TRBV15 and TRBJ2-1, with TRBD1 identical over 8 bases. Trimming cost V 5 bases and J 7 bases; bases outside gene matches: 7. This CDR3 is 14 amino acids long. The germline CDR1 and CDR2 sequences are LNHNV and YYDKDF (reference sequence). CDR3 bases: TGTGCCACCAGCGTCACAGGGGGGAGGAATGAGCAGTTCTTC. It specifies CATSVTGGRNEQFF. Full variable domain (missing parts from reference TRBV15 and TRBJ2-1): DAMVIQNPRYQVTQFGKPVTLSCSQTLNHNVMYWYQQKSSQAPKLLFHYYDKDFNNEADTPDNFQSRRPNTSFCFLDIRSPGLGDTAMYLCATSVTGGRNEQFFGPGTRLTVL.

The rearrangement links TRBV7-9 to TRBJ1-1; 10 bases map to TRBD1. The germline V gene encodes CDR1 SEHNR and CDR2 FQNEAQ (reference sequence). The CDR3 consists of 17 residues. V gave up 5 bases and J gave up 6 bases; unmatched junction bases: 15. CDR3 bases: TGTGCCAGCAGCGGGCACCGGGACAGGGGAAGGAATTCTGAAGCTTTCTTT. Its translation is CASSGHRDRGRNSEAFF. Full variable domain (outside the CDR3, taken from reference TRBV7-9 and TRBJ1-1): DTGVSQNPRHKITKRGQNVTFRCDPISEHNRLYWYRQTLGQGPEFLTYFQNEAQLEKSRLLSDRFSAERPKGSFSTLEIQRTEQGDSAMYLCASSGHRDRGRNSEAFFGQGTRLTVV.